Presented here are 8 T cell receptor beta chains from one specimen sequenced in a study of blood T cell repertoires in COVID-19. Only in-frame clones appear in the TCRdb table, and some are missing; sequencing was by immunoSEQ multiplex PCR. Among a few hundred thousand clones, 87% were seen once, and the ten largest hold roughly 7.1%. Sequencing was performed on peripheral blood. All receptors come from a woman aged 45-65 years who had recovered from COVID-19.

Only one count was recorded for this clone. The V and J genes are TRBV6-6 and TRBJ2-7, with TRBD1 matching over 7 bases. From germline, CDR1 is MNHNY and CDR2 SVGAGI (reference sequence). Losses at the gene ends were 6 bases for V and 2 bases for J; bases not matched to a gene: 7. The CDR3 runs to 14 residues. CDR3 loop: CASRSGTAAYEQYF. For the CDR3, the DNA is TGTGCCAGCAGATCCGGGACAGCTGCCTACGAGCAGTACTTC.

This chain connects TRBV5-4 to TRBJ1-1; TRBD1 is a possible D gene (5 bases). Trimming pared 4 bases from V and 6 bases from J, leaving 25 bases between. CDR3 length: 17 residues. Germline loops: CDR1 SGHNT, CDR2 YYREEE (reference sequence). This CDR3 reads CASSLPPMGGSTAEAFF. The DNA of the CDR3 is TGTGCCAGCAGCCTCCCTCCCATGGGGGGAAGTACGGCTGAAGCTTTCTTT.

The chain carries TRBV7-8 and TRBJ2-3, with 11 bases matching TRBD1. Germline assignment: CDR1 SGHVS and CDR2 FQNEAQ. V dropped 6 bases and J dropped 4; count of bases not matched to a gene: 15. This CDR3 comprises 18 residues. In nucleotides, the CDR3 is TGTGCCAGCAGTCATCGGCGAGGCGGACAGGGGGCGGCAGATACGCAGTATTTT. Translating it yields CASSHRRGGQGAADTQYF.

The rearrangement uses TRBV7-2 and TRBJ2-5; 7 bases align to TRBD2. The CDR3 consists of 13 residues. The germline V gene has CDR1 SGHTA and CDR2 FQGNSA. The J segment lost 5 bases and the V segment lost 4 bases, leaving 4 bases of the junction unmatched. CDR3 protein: CASSSIGGETQYF. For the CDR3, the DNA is TGTGCCAGCAGCTCAATCGGGGGGGAGACCCAGTACTTC.

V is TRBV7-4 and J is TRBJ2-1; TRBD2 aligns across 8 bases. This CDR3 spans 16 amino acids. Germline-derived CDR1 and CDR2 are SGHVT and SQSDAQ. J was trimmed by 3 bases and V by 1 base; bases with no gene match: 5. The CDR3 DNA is TGTGCCAGCAGCTTAGTTGGGACTAGGAACTACAATGAGCAGTTCTTC. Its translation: CASSLVGTRNYNEQFF.

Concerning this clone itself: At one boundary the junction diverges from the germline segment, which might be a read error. CDR3 sequence reads: CAGSFQDRGRAFF. The CDR3 region has the DNA TGTGCCGGCAGCTTCCAGGACAGGGGCAGAGCTTTCTTT. The V call is TRBV7-2, the J call TRBJ1-1, with 9 positions matching TRBD1. Germline loops: CDR1 SGHTA, CDR2 FQGNSA. The CDR3 has 13 residues.

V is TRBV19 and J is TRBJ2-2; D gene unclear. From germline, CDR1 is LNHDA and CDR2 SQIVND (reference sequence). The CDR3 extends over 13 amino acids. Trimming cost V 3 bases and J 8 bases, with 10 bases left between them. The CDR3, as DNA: TGTGCCAGTAGTATTTATACGCAGGGGGAGCTGTTTTTT. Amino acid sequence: CASSIYTQGELFF.

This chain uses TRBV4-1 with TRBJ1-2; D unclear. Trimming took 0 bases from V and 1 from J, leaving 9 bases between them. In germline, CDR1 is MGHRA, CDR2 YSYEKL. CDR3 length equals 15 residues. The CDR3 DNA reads TGCGCCAGCAGCCAAGAAACTCGGGTTAACTATGGCTACACCTTC. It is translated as CASSQETRVNYGYTF.